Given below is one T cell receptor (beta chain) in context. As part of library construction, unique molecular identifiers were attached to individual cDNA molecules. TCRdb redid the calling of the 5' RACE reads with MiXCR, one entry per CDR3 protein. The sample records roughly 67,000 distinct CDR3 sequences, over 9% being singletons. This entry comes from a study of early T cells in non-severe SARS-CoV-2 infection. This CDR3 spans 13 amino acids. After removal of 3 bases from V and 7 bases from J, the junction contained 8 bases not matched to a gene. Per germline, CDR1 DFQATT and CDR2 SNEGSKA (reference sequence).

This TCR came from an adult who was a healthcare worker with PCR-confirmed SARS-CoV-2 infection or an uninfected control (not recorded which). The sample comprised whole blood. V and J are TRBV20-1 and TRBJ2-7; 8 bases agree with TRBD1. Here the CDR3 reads CSASKVQGVEQYF. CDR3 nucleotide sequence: TGCAGTGCTAGTAAGGTACAGGGGGTAGAGCAGTACTTC.